Listed below are T cell receptor beta chains from one sample, sequenced in a study of blood T cell repertoires in COVID-19. Assay used: immunoSEQ multiplex PCR; TCRdb lists only in-frame clones, some missing. The sample includes approximately 380,000 clones, 85% to 90% of them seen just once. Material: PBMCs or T cells enriched from blood (not recorded which). All receptors come from a woman aged 18-30 years who had recovered from COVID-19. CDR3s include the opening cysteine and the closing phenylalanine or tryptophan. Each record gives: V gene, D gene, CDR3 protein. The D gene is left open where the match is weak.

TRBV6-5	TRBD1	CASSPGQGSNQPQHF
TRBV6-4	-	CASRDSLQNMNTEAFF
TRBV9	-	CASSVGGETEAFF
TRBV21-1	-	CARSEIWSTGRGLSYEQYF
TRBV7-9	TRBD2	CASSPGLAGGPTGELFF
TRBV9	-	CASSVEGTGYEKLFF
TRBV5-6	-	CASSLPAAPPAFF
TRBV20-1	-	CSASWGPNQPQHF
TRBV6-1	-	CASSERGSYNEQFF
TRBV28	-	CASSLAKTHTDTQYF
TRBV19	TRBD1	CASSMGTGVGNKKLFF
TRBV4-1	TRBD1	CASSHVGQDYGYTF
TRBV11-3	TRBD2	CASSLGTSSYNEQFF
TRBV11-2	-	CASSSDDHPFQGSSYNEQFF
TRBV4-2	-	CASSHSGGRKNTEAFF
TRBV7-3	-	CASSRDFNSPLHF
TRBV5-1	TRBD1	CASSLDGGGGRSNQPQHF
TRBV5-1	TRBD1	CASSGTGDRTEKLFF